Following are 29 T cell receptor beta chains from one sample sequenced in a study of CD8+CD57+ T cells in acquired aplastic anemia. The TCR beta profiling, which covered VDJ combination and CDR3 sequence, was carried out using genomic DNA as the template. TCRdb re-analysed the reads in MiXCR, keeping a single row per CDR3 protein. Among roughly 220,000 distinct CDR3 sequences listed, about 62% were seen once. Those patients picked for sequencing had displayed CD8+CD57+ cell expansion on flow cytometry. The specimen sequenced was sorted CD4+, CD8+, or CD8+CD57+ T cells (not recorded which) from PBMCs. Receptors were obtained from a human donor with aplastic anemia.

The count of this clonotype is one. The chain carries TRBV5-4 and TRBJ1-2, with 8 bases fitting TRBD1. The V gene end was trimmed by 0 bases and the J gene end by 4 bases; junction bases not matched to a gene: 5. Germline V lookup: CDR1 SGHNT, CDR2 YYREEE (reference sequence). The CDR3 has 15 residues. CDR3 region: CASSLAGGYVYGYTF. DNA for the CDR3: TGTGCCAGCAGCTTGGCAGGGGGCTATGTCTATGGCTACACCTTC. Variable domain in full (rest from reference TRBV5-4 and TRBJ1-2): ETGVTQSPTHLIKTRGQQVTLRCSSQSGHNTVSWYQQALGQGPQFIFQYYREEENGRGNFPPRFSGLQFPNYSSELNVNALELDDSALYLCASSLAGGYVYGYTFGSGTRLTVV.

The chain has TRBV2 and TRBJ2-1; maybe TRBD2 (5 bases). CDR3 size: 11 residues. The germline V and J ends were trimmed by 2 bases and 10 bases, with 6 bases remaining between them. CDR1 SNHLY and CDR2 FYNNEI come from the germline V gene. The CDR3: CASSERGEQFF. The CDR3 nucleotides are TGTGCCAGCAGTGAACGCGGGGAGCAGTTCTTC.

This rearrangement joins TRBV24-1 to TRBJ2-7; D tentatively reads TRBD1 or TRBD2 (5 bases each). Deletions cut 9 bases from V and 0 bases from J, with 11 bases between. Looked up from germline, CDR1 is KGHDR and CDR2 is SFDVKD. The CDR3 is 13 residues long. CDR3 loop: CATSPGRSYEQYF. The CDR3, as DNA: TGTGCCACCTCCCCGGGGCGCTCCTACGAGCAGTACTTC.

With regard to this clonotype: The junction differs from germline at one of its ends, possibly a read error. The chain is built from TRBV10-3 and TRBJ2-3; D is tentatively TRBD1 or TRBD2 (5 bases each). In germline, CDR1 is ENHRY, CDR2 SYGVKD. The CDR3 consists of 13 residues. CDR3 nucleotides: TGTGTCATCAGGGAGTCGGCCACAGATACGCAGTATTTT. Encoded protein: CVIRESATDTQYF.

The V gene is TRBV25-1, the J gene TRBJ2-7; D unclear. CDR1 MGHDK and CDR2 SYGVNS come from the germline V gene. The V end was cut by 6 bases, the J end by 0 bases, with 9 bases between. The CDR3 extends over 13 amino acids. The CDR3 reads CASRMAASYEQYF. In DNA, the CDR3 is TGTGCCAGCAGAATGGCGGCCTCCTACGAGCAGTACTTC.

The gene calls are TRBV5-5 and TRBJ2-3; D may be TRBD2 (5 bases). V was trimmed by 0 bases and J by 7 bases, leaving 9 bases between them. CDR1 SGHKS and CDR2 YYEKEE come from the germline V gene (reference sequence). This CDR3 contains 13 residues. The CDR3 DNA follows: TGTGCCAGCAGCTTGGCCGGACTCTATACGCAGTATTTT. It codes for CASSLAGLYTQYF.

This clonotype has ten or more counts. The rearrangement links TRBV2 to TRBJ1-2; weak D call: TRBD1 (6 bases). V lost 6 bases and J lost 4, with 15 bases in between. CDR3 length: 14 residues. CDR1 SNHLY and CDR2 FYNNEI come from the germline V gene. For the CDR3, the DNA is TGTGCCAGCAGCGCCGGGACACTTCCCTATGGCTACACCTTC. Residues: CASSAGTLPYGYTF.

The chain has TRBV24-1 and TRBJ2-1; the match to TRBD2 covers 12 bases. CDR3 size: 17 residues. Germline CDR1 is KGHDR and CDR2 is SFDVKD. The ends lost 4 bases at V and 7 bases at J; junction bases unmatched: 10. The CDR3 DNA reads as TGTGCCACCAGTGACTCCAGACTAGCGGGGGTAAAGAATGAGCAGTTCTTC. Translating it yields CATSDSRLAGVKNEQFF.

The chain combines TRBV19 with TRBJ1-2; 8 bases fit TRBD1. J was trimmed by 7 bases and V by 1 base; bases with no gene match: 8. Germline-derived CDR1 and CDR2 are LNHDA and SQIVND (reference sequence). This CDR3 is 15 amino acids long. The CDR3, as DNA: TGTGCCAGTAGTATAGCGAGCAGGGGGCAGAGTGGCTACACCTTC. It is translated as CASSIASRGQSGYTF.

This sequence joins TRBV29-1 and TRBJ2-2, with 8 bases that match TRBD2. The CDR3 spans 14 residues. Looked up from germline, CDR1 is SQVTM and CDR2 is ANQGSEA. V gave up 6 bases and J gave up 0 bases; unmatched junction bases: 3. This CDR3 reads CSVAGVANTGELFF. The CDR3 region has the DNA TGCAGCGTAGCGGGGGTCGCGAACACCGGGGAGCTGTTTTTT.

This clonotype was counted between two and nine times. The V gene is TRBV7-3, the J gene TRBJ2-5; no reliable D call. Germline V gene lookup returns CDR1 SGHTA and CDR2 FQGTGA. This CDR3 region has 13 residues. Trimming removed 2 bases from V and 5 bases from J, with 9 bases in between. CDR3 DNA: TGTGCCAGCAGCTTATCTCTCCGGGAGACCCAGTACTTC. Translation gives CASSLSLRETQYF.

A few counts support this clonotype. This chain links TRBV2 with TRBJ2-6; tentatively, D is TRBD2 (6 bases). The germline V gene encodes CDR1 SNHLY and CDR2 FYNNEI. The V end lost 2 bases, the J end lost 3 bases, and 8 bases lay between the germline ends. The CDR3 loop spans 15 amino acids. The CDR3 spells CASSERGSGANVLTF. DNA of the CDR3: TGTGCCAGCAGTGAACGGGGGAGTGGGGCCAACGTCCTGACTTTC.

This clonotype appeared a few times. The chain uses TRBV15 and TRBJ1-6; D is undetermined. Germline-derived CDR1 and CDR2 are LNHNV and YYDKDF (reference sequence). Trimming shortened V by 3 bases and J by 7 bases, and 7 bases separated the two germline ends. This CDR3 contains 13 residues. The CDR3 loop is CATSSSANSPLHF. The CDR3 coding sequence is TGTGCCACCAGCAGCTCGGCGAATTCACCCCTCCACTTT.

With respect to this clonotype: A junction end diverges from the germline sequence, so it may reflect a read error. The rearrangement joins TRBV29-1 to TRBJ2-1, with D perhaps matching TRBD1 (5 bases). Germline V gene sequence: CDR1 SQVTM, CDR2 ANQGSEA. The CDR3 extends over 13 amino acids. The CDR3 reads CSVLIGVWSEQLF. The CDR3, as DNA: TGCAGCGTCCTAATAGGGGTGTGGAGTGAGCAGCTCTTC.

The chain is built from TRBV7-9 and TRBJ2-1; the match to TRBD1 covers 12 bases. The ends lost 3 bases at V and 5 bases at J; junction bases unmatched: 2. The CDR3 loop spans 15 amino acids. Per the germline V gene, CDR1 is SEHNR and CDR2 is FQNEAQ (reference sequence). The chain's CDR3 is CASSFGTGGHNEQFF. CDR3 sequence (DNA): TGTGCCAGCAGCTTTGGGACAGGGGGCCACAATGAGCAGTTCTTC.

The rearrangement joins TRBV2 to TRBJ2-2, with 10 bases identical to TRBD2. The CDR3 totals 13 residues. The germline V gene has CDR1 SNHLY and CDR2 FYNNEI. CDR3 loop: CGLAGWNTGELFF. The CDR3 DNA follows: TGTGGACTAGCGGGTTGGAACACCGGGGAGCTGTTTTTT.

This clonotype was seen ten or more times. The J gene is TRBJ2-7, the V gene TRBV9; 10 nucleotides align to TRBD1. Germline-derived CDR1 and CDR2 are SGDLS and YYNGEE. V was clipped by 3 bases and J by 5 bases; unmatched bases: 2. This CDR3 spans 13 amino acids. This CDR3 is CASSEGTGDEQYF. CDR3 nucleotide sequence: TGTGCCAGCAGCGAGGGGACAGGGGACGAGCAGTACTTC.

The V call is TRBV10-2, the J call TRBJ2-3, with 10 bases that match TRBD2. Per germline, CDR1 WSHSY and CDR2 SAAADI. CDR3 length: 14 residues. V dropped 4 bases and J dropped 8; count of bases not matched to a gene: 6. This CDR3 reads CASSGLAGSGTQYF. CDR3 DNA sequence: TGCGCCAGCAGTGGACTAGCGGGTTCCGGTACGCAGTATTTT.

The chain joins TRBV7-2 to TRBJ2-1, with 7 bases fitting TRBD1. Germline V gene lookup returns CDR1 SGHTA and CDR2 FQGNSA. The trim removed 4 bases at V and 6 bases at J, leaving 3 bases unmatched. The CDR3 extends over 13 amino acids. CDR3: CASSSHRGNEQFF. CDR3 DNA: TGTGCCAGCAGCTCACACAGGGGCAATGAGCAGTTCTTC.

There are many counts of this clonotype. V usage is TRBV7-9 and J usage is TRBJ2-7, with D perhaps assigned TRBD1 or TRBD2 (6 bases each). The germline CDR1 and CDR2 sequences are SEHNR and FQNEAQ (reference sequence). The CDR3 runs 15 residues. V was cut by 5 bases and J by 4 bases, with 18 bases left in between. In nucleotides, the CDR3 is TGTGCCAGCAGCCCGGAGGGGGGCGCCGGATACGAGCAGTACTTC. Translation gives CASSPEGGAGYEQYF. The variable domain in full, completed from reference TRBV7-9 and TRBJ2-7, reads DTGVSQNPRHKITKRGQNVTFRCDPISEHNRLYWYRQTLGQGPEFLTYFQNEAQLEKSRLLSDRFSAERPKGSFSTLEIQRTEQGDSAMYLCASSPEGGAGYEQYFGPGTRLTVT.

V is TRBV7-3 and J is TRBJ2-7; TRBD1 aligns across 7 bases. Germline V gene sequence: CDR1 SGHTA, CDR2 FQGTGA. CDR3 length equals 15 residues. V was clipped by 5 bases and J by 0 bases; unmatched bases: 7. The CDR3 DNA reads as TGTGCCAGCAGCCCGGGGTCAGGGGGCTCCTACGAGCAGTACTTC. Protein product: CASSPGSGGSYEQYF.

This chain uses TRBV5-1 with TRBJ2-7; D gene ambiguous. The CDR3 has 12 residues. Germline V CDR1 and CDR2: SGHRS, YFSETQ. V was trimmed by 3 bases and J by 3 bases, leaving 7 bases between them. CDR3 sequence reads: CASSSTNYEQYF. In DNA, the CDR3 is TGCGCCAGCAGCTCTACGAACTACGAGCAGTACTTC.

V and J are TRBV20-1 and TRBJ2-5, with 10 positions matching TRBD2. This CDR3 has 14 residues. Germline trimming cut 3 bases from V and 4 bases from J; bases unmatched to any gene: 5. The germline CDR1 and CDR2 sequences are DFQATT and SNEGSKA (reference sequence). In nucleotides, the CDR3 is TGCAGTGCTAGGAAGCGGGGGGGCCGAGAGACCCAGTACTTC. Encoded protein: CSARKRGGRETQYF.

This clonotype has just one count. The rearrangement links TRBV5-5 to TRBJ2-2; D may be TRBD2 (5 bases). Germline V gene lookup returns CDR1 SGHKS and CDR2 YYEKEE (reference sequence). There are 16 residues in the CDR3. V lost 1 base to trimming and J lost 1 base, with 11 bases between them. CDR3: CASSLWVGGNTGELFF. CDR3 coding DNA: TGTGCCAGCAGCTTGTGGGTAGGAGGGAACACCGGGGAGCTGTTTTTT. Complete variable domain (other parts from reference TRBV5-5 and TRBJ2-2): DAGVTQSPTHLIKTRGQQVTLRCSPISGHKSVSWYQQVLGQGPQFIFQYYEKEERGRGNFPDRFSARQFPNYSSELNVNALLLGDSALYLCASSLWVGGNTGELFFGEGSRLTVL.

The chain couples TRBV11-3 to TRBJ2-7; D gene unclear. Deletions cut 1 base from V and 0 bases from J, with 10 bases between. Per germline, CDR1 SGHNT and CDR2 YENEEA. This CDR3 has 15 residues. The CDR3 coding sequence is TGTGCCAGCAGCTTAGCAGATACTTACTCCTACGAGCAGTACTTC. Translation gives CASSLADTYSYEQYF.

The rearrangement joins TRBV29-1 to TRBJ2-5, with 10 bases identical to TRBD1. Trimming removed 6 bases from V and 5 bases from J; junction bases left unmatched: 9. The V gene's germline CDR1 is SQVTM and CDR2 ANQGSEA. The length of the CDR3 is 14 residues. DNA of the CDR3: TGCAGCGTGCCCTGGGACAGGGGACTGGAGACCCAGTACTTC. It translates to CSVPWDRGLETQYF.

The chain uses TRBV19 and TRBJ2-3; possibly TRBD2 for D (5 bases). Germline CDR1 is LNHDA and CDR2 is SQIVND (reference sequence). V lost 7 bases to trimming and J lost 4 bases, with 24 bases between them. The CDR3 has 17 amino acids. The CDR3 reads CASTSDRRGRVADTQYF. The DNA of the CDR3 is TGTGCCAGTACCTCTGACCGACGAGGGCGAGTAGCAGATACGCAGTATTTT. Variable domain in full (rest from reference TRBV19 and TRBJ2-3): DGGITQSPKYLFRKEGQNVTLSCEQNLNHDAMYWYRQDPGQGLRLIYYSQIVNDFQKGDIAEGYSVSREKKESFPLTVTSAQKNPTAFYLCASTSDRRGRVADTQYFGPGTRLTVL.

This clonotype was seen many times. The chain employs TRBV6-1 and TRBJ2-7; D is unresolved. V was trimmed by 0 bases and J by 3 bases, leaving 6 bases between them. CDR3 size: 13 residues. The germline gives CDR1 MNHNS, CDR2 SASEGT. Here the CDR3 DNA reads TGTGCCAGCAGTGAAGCACCTAACTACGAGCAGTACTTC. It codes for CASSEAPNYEQYF.

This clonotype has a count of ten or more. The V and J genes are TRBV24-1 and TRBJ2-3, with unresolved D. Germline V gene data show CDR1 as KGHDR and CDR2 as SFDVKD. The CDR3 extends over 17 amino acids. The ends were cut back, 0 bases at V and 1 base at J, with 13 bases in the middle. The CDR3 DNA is TGTGCCACCAGTGATTTGCTTCCCGGGTCGGGCACAGATACGCAGTATTTT. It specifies CATSDLLPGSGTDTQYF.